This passage covers 21 T cell receptor beta chains from one sample sequenced in a study of T cell responses to AZD1222 COVID-19 vaccine. Sequencing was performed with immunoSEQ multiplex PCR; in TCRdb, only in-frame clones are kept and a portion is missing. The table shows roughly 180,000 clones, with approximately 91% occurring only once. The source was peripheral blood, collected 28 days after the second AZD1222 dose. These receptors originate from an adult who received the AZD1222 COVID-19 vaccine.

The chain couples TRBV25-1 to TRBJ1-5; perhaps TRBD1 as D (5 bases). CDR1 is MGHDK and CDR2 is SYGVNS in the germline V gene. The CDR3 sequence is 13 residues long. V gave up 5 bases and J gave up 5 bases, with 10 bases separating them. CDR3 protein: CASSYRFDQPQHF. For the CDR3, the DNA is TGTGCCAGCAGTTACAGGTTCGATCAGCCCCAGCATTTT.

The V gene is TRBV5-1, the J gene TRBJ1-1; D call uncertain. This CDR3 spans 13 amino acids. Germline V lookup: CDR1 SGHRS, CDR2 YFSETQ. V dropped 4 bases and J dropped 0 bases, with 7 bases sitting between them. The CDR3 DNA reads as TGCGCCAGCAGCAAGGTGATGAACACTGAAGCTTTCTTT. Its translation: CASSKVMNTEAFF.

The chain combines TRBV4-1 with TRBJ2-3, with D tentatively TRBD2 (6 bases). Deletions cut 1 base from V and 0 bases from J, with 11 bases between. Germline V gene sequence: CDR1 MGHRA, CDR2 YSYEKL. CDR3 length: 16 residues. CDR3 amino acids: CASSQGDFTSTDTQYF. CDR3 sequence (DNA): TGCGCCAGCAGCCAAGGGGACTTTACTAGCACAGATACGCAGTATTTT.

This chain uses TRBV7-9 with TRBJ2-1; 10 bases are a match to TRBD2. From germline, CDR1 is SEHNR and CDR2 FQNEAQ (reference sequence). The junction had 7 bases not matched to a gene; V was cut back by 6 bases and J by 5 bases. The CDR3 extends over 15 amino acids. The DNA for the CDR3 is TGTGCCAGCAGTCACAGCGGGAGGGCCCACAATGAGCAGTTCTTC. Translating gives CASSHSGRAHNEQFF.

The V gene is TRBV4-3, the J gene TRBJ1-6; 7 bases line up with TRBD1. The ends lost 6 bases at V and 5 bases at J; junction bases unmatched: 10. This CDR3 comprises 16 residues. Per germline, CDR1 LGHNA and CDR2 YSLEER. This chain's CDR3 is CASRISRGEDNSPLHF. DNA for the CDR3: TGCGCCAGCAGAATCTCCAGGGGGGAGGATAATTCACCCCTCCACTTT.

The V call is TRBV4-2, the J call TRBJ2-5; either TRBD1 or TRBD2 may fit D (7 bases each). The germline V and J ends were trimmed by 0 bases and 5 bases, with 13 bases remaining between them. Germline V gives CDR1 LGHNA, CDR2 YNFKEQ. This CDR3 contains 15 residues. CDR3 region: CASSQDRQGGETQYF. The CDR3 DNA reads TGTGCCAGCAGCCAAGATAGACAGGGAGGGGAGACCCAGTACTTC.

This clone was seen just once. Written as DNA, the CDR3 is TGTGCCAGCAGCCCCGGGCGGACCGGGGAGCTGTTTTTT. As protein: CASSPGRTGELFF. The rearrangement joins TRBV12-3 or TRBV12-4 to TRBJ2-2; D gene ambiguous. The germline V and J ends were trimmed by 6 bases and 5 bases, with 10 bases remaining between them. This CDR3 is 13 amino acids long.

The rearrangement joins TRBV3-1 (or the pseudogene TRBV3-2) to TRBJ2-1, with TRBD2 matching 13 bases. This CDR3 has 17 residues. Germline lookup yields CDR1 LGHDT and CDR2 YNNKEL (reference sequence). V shed 0 bases and J 10 bases; nucleotides not matched to a gene: 9. The CDR3 spells CASSQDGLAGVPGEQFF. The CDR3, as DNA: TGTGCCAGCAGCCAAGATGGACTAGCGGGAGTTCCCGGGGAGCAGTTCTTC.

V gene TRBV4-1 combines with J gene TRBJ1-1; 11 bases are a match to TRBD1. The junction had 3 bases not matched to a gene; V was cut back by 3 bases and J by 0 bases. This CDR3 is built from 16 residues. CDR1 and CDR2 from the germline V gene are MGHRA and YSYEKL. CDR3 amino acids: CASSQTGQGVNTEAFF. The CDR3 DNA reads TGCGCCAGCAGCCAGACGGGACAGGGGGTGAACACTGAAGCTTTCTTT.

The chain links TRBV5-1 to TRBJ2-3; the D is unclear. Trimming stripped 0 bases from V and 4 bases from J, with 6 bases between. Germline V lookup: CDR1 SGHRS, CDR2 YFSETQ. The CDR3 is 13 amino acids. CDR3: CASSLGNADTQYF. The CDR3 DNA reads as TGCGCCAGCAGCTTGGGCAATGCAGATACGCAGTATTTT. Full variable domain (remainder filled in from reference TRBV5-1 and TRBJ2-3): KAGVTQTPRYLIKTRGQQVTLSCSPISGHRSVSWYQQTPGQGLQFLFEYFSETQRNKGNFPGRFSGRQFSNSRSEMNVSTLELGDSALYLCASSLGNADTQYFGPGTRLTVL.

The chain carries TRBV19 and TRBJ2-3, with D hard to call. This CDR3 is 13 amino acids long. Looked up from germline, CDR1 is LNHDA and CDR2 is SQIVND (reference sequence). Trimming removed 5 bases at V and 4 bases at J, with 10 bases between. The CDR3 coding sequence is TGTGCCAGTAGTCTCCAGAGCCCAGATACGCAGTATTTT. It encodes CASSLQSPDTQYF.

This clone appeared a few times. V usage is TRBV11-2 and J usage is TRBJ2-7, with 8 bases aligning to TRBD2. The germline V gene has CDR1 SGHAT and CDR2 FQNNGV. This CDR3 has 13 amino acids. After removal of 4 bases from V and 6 bases from J, the junction contained 5 bases not matched to a gene. CDR3 in DNA: TGTGCCAGCAGCTCGGGGGGGGAGGGCGAGCAGTACTTC. Residues: CASSSGGEGEQYF.

The chain has TRBV7-9 and TRBJ2-4; 12 bases agree with TRBD1. The CDR3 extends over 18 amino acids. CDR1 is SEHNR, CDR2 FQNEAQ, per germline (reference sequence). Trimming at V came to 4 bases and at J to 6 bases, leaving 13 bases not matched to a gene. CDR3 region: CASSSKSGTGGRINIQYF. Written as DNA, the CDR3 is TGTGCCAGCAGCTCGAAATCCGGGACAGGGGGCAGGATAAACATTCAGTACTTC.

V is TRBV27 and J is TRBJ2-7; a weak D match, TRBD1 (5 bases). Trimming stripped 6 bases from V and 4 bases from J, with 16 bases between. Germline CDR1 is MNHEY and CDR2 is SMNVEV (reference sequence). The CDR3 is 14 amino acids. CDR3 nucleotide sequence: TGTGCCAGCAGGCCCCCAGGGAATCGTTACGAGCAGTACTTC. Translated: CASRPPGNRYEQYF.

The V and J genes are TRBV7-2 and TRBJ1-1; D not resolved. The length of the CDR3 is 17 residues. Germline-derived CDR1 and CDR2 are SGHTA and FQGNSA. V lost 5 bases, J lost 0 bases, and 19 bases lay in between. CDR3 in DNA: TGTGCCAGCAGCCATCCTTTCGGACGCCCCATGAACACTGAAGCTTTCTTT. Protein: CASSHPFGRPMNTEAFF.

The chain combines TRBV11-3 with TRBJ2-1; D possibly corresponds to TRBD2 (5 bases). CDR1 and CDR2 (germline): SGHNT, YENEEA. The length of the CDR3 is 14 residues. V was trimmed by 5 bases and J by 8 bases, leaving 16 bases between them. CDR3 loop: CASSHGGERHEQFF. As DNA, the CDR3 is TGTGCCAGCAGCCACGGAGGCGAGAGGCATGAGCAGTTCTTC.

This rearrangement joins TRBV6-5 to TRBJ2-1; 10 positions match TRBD1. Trimming at V came to 6 bases and at J to 4 bases, leaving 6 bases not matched to a gene. The CDR3 totals 15 residues. CDR1 MNHEY and CDR2 SVGAGI come from the germline V gene. The chain's CDR3 is CASRDRGLAYNEQFF. DNA of the CDR3: TGTGCCAGCAGAGACAGGGGGCTCGCATACAATGAGCAGTTCTTC.

The chain has TRBV9 and TRBJ1-2, with 9 bases aligning to TRBD1. There are 14 residues in the CDR3. With 2 bases clipped from V and 5 bases from J, the junction kept 4 bases outside the gene matches. Looked up from germline, CDR1 is SGDLS and CDR2 is YYNGEE. CDR3 sequence reads: CASSVRDRAYGYTF. Here the CDR3 DNA reads TGTGCCAGCAGCGTCCGGGACAGGGCGTATGGCTACACCTTC.

DNA of the CDR3: TGTGCCAGCAGCCCCACAGGTCGCGGGGGGGCCTATGAGCAGTTCTTC. This codes for CASSPTGRGGAYEQFF. The chain recombines TRBV11-2 with TRBJ2-1, with 9 bases that match TRBD2. The CDR3 spans 16 residues. V lost 5 bases to trimming and J lost 8 bases; unmatched junction nucleotides: 13. CDR1 and CDR2 (germline): SGHAT, FQNNGV.

This chain joins TRBV6-6 and TRBJ1-6; maybe TRBD1 (6 bases). The CDR3 extends over 17 amino acids. Looked up from germline, CDR1 is MNHNY and CDR2 is SVGAGI (reference sequence). The V and J ends lost 5 bases and 0 bases respectively, with 14 bases between them. Written as DNA, the CDR3 is TGTGCCAGCAGTCGACAGGTCACGAGCTCCTATAATTCACCCCTCCACTTT. It encodes CASSRQVTSSYNSPLHF.

V gene TRBV7-3 combines with J gene TRBJ2-1, with 13 positions matching TRBD2. The CDR3 is 17 residues long. V dropped 4 bases and J dropped 5; count of bases not matched to a gene: 8. Germline CDR1 and CDR2: SGHTA and FQGTGA. The CDR3 bases are TGTGCCAGCAGCTCACAATCGGGACTAGCGGGACACAATGAGCAGTTCTTC. Protein: CASSSQSGLAGHNEQFF.